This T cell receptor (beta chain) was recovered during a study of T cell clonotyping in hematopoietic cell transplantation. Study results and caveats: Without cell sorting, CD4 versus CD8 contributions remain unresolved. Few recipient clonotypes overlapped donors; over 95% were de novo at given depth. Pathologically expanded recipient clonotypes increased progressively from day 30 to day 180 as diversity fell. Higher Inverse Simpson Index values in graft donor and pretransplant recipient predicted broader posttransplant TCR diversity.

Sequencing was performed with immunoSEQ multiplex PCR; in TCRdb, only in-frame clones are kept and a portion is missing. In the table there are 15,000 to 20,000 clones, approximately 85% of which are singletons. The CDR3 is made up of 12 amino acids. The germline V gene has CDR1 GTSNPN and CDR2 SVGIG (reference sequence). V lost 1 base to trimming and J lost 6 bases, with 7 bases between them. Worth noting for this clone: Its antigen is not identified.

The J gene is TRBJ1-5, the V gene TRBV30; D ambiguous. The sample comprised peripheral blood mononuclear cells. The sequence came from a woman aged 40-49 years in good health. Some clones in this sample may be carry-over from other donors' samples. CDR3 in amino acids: CAWSGGGQPQHF. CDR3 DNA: TGTGCCTGGAGTGGCGGAGGTCAGCCCCAGCATTTT.